These T cell receptor beta chains were read from a single sample in a study of identical twins. MiXCR, applied by TCRdb to the 5' RACE reads, yields one record per CDR3 protein. The repertoire holds roughly 1,500,000 distinct CDR3 sequences, roughly 35% seen once, with approximately 0.29% in the top ten. Specimen: cord blood. The receptor set was obtained from a newborn girl in good health. The CDR3 runs from the conserved cysteine through the conserved F or W. A D gene is named only where the DNA matches it firmly. The size entry is marked missing in some rows and otherwise reads once, few, many or a size class.

>NA|NA|TRBV7-3|TRBJ1-2
TGTGCCAGCAGGGAGAACAGCATTTATGGCTACACCTTC
CASRENSIYGYTF
>NA|NA|TRBV11-2|TRBJ2-7
TGTGCCAGCAGCTTAGAAGGGGCCCTGGGGGGTTACGAGCAGTACTTC
CASSLEGALGGYEQYF
>NA|NA|TRBV21-1|TRBJ1-5
TGTGCCAGCAGCAAAGCCACAGGGGCAAGGGATCAGCCCCAGCATTTT
CASSKATGARDQPQHF
>TRBD2|few|TRBV20-1|TRBJ2-7
TGCAGTGCCCAGACTAGCGGGGGGGCCTACGAGCAGTACTTC
CSAQTSGGAYEQYF
>TRBD1|NA|TRBV20-1|TRBJ2-2
TGCAGTGCTAGAGATCCTTCGGGGGACAGGGCAACCGGGGAGCTGTTTTTT
CSARDPSGDRATGELFF
>TRBD2|NA|TRBV20-1|TRBJ2-5
TGCAGTGCTAGAGATGAAAGACTAGCGAAGACCCAGTACTTC
CSARDERLAKTQYF
>NA|NA|TRBV20-1|TRBJ2-1
TGCAGTGCTAGACATATTGAGGGGGGGTCCTACAATGAGCAGTTCTTC
CSARHIEGGSYNEQFF
>TRBD2|few|TRBV20-1|TRBJ2-3
TGCAGTGCTTGGACTAGCGGGAGAGGTTTAAGCACAGATACGCAGTATTTT
CSAWTSGRGLSTDTQYF
>NA|once|TRBV6-1|TRBJ1-6
TGTGCCAGCGGCCCATCAGGGAGGGGAAGCTCCTATAATTCACCCCTCCACTTT
CASGPSGRGSSYNSPLHF
>TRBD1|NA|TRBV7-9|TRBJ1-1
TGTGCCAGCAGCTTTACAGGGGGATCCACTGAAGCTTTCTTT
CASSFTGGSTEAFF
>TRBD1|few|TRBV7-6|TRBJ1-2
TGTGCCAGCAGCCTGACAGGGAGGGCTGGCTACACCTTC
CASSLTGRAGYTF
>NA|NA|TRBV6-6|TRBJ2-7
TGTGCCAGCAGTTACACACCCTACAATGAGCAGTACTTC
CASSYTPYNEQYF
>TRBD2|NA|TRBV2|TRBJ2-3
TGTGCCAGCAGTGAAGTCCGGGGGGCAGATACGCAGTATTTT
CASSEVRGADTQYF
>NA|NA|TRBV19|TRBJ1-5
TGTGCCAGTAGTATAGGGGTTCAGCCCCAGCATTTT
CASSIGVQPQHF
>NA|NA|TRBV21-1|TRBJ2-6
TGTGCCAGCAGGGAAGACTGCCACTTGAAAGGTGGGGCCAACGTCCTGACTTTC
CASREDCHLKGGANVLTF
>NA|few|TRBV9|TRBJ2-1
TGTGCCAGCAGCGCCTCTACCACCCCCAATGAGCAGTTCTTC
CASSASTTPNEQFF